What follows are 14 T cell receptor beta chains derived from one specimen sequenced in a study of blood T cell repertoires in COVID-19. The repertoire was sequenced with immunoSEQ multiplex PCR; TCRdb's copy has only in-frame clones and lacks some. The sample lists roughly 250,000 clones; around 82% were seen once. Material: peripheral blood. The source of these receptors is a man in his forties or fifties with active or convalescent COVID-19.

This chain connects TRBV5-1 to TRBJ1-4; a possible D gene is TRBD1 (5 bases). CDR3 length equals 17 residues. The V end was cut by 3 bases, the J end by 5 bases, with 20 bases between. From germline, CDR1 is SGHRS and CDR2 YFSETQ. The CDR3 sequence: CASSSGTPTGRNEKLFF. CDR3 sequence (DNA): TGCGCCAGCAGCTCTGGGACTCCCACGGGCAGGAATGAAAAACTGTTTTTT.

This chain links TRBV6-5 with TRBJ1-6, with a possible D match to TRBD1 (6 bases). The CDR3 length is 15 residues. CDR1 is MNHEY and CDR2 is SVGAGI in the germline V gene. Trimming cost V 10 bases and J 6 bases, with 19 bases left between them. This CDR3 is CATLLSGTLNSPLHF. The CDR3 nucleotides read TGTGCCACCCTTTTGTCCGGGACACTTAATTCACCCCTCCACTTT.

The chain uses TRBV9 and TRBJ1-2; perhaps TRBD1 as D (5 bases). V lost 3 bases to trimming and J lost 2 bases, with 14 bases between them. Looked up from germline, CDR1 is SGDLS and CDR2 is YYNGEE. This CDR3 has 15 residues. This CDR3 is CASSGYGGTNYGYTF. Written as DNA, the CDR3 is TGTGCCAGCAGCGGTTACGGGGGGACGAACTATGGCTACACCTTC.

This clone was seen more than once but under ten times. The chain joins TRBV5-1 to TRBJ2-7, with D hard to call. Germline V lookup: CDR1 SGHRS, CDR2 YFSETQ. This CDR3 comprises 14 residues. V was cut by 2 bases and J by 1 base, with 10 bases left in between. The CDR3 DNA reads TGCGCCAGCAGCTTCGACATTGCGTCCTACGAGCAGTACTTC. This codes for CASSFDIASYEQYF.

In its sample, this clone was seen once. This chain connects TRBV6-5 to TRBJ2-2; D not certain. Trimming took 3 bases from V and 7 from J, leaving 18 bases between them. The CDR3 sequence is 16 residues long. Germline-derived CDR1 and CDR2 are MNHEY and SVGAGI. CDR3 amino acids: CASSYRLVGRVGELFF. CDR3 coding DNA: TGTGCCAGCAGTTATCGCCTTGTTGGGCGAGTCGGGGAGCTGTTTTTT.

The rearrangement joins TRBV6-5 to TRBJ1-5, with D perhaps matching TRBD1 (6 bases). The ends were cut back, 5 bases at V and 4 bases at J, with 12 bases in the middle. The CDR3 runs 14 residues. Germline values: CDR1 MNHEY, CDR2 SVGAGI. This chain's CDR3 is CASSRTDQNQPQHF. DNA of the CDR3: TGTGCCAGCAGTCGGACAGATCAGAATCAGCCCCAGCATTTT.

The V and J genes are TRBV6-2 or TRBV6-3 and TRBJ1-2; D may be TRBD1 (5 bases). This CDR3 comprises 15 residues. Germline lookup yields CDR1 MNHEY and CDR2 SVGEGT. V was cut by 0 bases and J by 6 bases, with 14 bases left in between. The chain's CDR3 is CASSYSSGPLDGYTF. The CDR3 region has the DNA TGTGCCAGCAGTTACTCTTCAGGGCCCCTTGATGGCTACACCTTC.

The genes are TRBV5-4 and TRBJ1-1; D remains ambiguous. V was trimmed by 0 bases and J by 4 bases, leaving 16 bases between them. Germline CDR1 is SGHNT and CDR2 is YYREEE (reference sequence). The CDR3 contains 16 residues. CDR3 region: CASSLAPKTGGTEAFF. The CDR3 nucleotides are TGTGCCAGCAGCTTGGCTCCCAAAACTGGAGGCACTGAAGCTTTCTTT.

This rearrangement joins TRBV18 to TRBJ2-5, with a tentative D call TRBD2 (7 bases). Germline V gene sequence: CDR1 KGHSH, CDR2 LQKENI. Deletions cut 3 bases from V and 5 bases from J, with 19 bases between. This CDR3 comprises 16 residues. The CDR3 DNA reads TGTGCCAGCTCACCTGGTCCCGGGGGGCTGGGTGAGACCCAGTACTTC. Amino acids: CASSPGPGGLGETQYF.

The V gene is TRBV9, the J gene TRBJ1-6; 9 bases are a match to TRBD1. The CDR3 sequence is 15 residues long. Germline V gene lookup returns CDR1 SGDLS and CDR2 YYNGEE. V lost 4 bases, J lost 9 bases, and 8 bases stayed unmatched. The CDR3 loop is CASSLHEDRGSPLHF. The CDR3 region has the DNA TGTGCCAGCAGCCTCCACGAGGACAGGGGTTCACCCCTCCACTTT.

This chain connects TRBV7-9 to TRBJ2-7, with D maybe TRBD1 (6 bases). The germline V gene encodes CDR1 SEHNR and CDR2 FQNEAQ (reference sequence). The V and J ends lost 5 bases and 0 bases respectively, with 20 bases between them. The CDR3 is 17 amino acids. CDR3 nucleotide sequence: TGTGCCAGCAGCGCCCGAGGGGGACAACTACTCTCCTACGAGCAGTACTTC. Protein sequence: CASSARGGQLLSYEQYF.

The V gene is TRBV11-3, the J gene TRBJ2-3; perhaps TRBD1 as D (5 bases). This CDR3 is 16 amino acids long. Germline loops: CDR1 SGHNT, CDR2 YENEEA. The V end lost 1 base, the J end lost 0 bases, and 11 bases lay between the germline ends. Written as DNA, the CDR3 is TGTGCCAGCAGCTTAGGGACACAGATTAGCACAGATACGCAGTATTTT. It translates to CASSLGTQISTDTQYF.

The rearrangement links TRBV9 to TRBJ1-4; 7 bases line up with TRBD1. There are 15 residues in the CDR3. The junction had 7 bases not matched to a gene; V was cut back by 3 bases and J by 5 bases. CDR1 is SGDLS and CDR2 is YYNGEE in the germline V gene. CDR3 residues: CASSERQGSNEKLFF. CDR3 in DNA: TGTGCCAGCAGCGAACGACAGGGATCGAATGAAAAACTGTTTTTT.

This chain uses TRBV12-3 or TRBV12-4 with TRBJ1-4, with D possibly being TRBD1 (5 bases). V was shortened by 8 bases and J by 3 bases, with 10 bases between the two germline ends. This CDR3 region has 13 residues. As DNA, the CDR3 is TGTGCCAGCCAAACAGGTCCTAATGAAAAACTGTTTTTT. Translating gives CASQTGPNEKLFF.